This T cell receptor (beta chain) was recorded in a study of shared clonotypes between healthy human individuals. Study-level background: A couple of female and a few male donors aged 18 to 49 were enrolled.

The table came from immunoSEQ multiplex PCR; TCRdb's copy has only in-frame clones and leaves some out. The sample shows about a million clones, about 80% of them seen only once. CDR3 length: 17 residues. CDR1 is SGHVS, CDR2 FQNEAQ, per germline. Unmatched junction bases numbered 4, after V lost 0 bases and J lost 1 base. The source of this sequence is a man between 18 and 35 years old in good health. The sequenced sample was memory CD4+ T cells sorted from blood. The subset is: CD45RA-negative fraction. This chain uses TRBV7-8 with TRBJ1-3; 9 bases are shared with TRBD1. The CDR3 coding sequence is TGTGCCAGCAGCTTAGCCAAGGGACAGGGTTCTGGAAACACCATATATTTT. It yields the protein CASSLAKGQGSGNTIYF.